One and the same sample provided the 22 T cell receptor beta chains below, sequenced in a study of spatial heterogeneity in lung cancer (dated by TCRdb to between 2017 and 2020). What the time point label conveys for this sample: blood at routine non-recurrence follow-up after resection. To prepare the library, 5' RACE was applied. The instrument was a NextSeq 500. The public reads were reprocessed in TCRdb via fastp at Q25 and MiXCR, keeping in-frame beta chains. Each CDR3 protein gets just one entry, which takes the most common genes and DNA from the rows behind it. For this sample there are about 11,000 distinct CDR3 sequences; 10% appear just once. Under 40% of the sample lies in the top ten. Here the sequenced sample was PBMCs, taken at follow-up. These receptors were taken from a female donor with early-stage non-small cell lung cancer.

This clonotype was seen a handful of times. The J gene is TRBJ1-2, the V gene TRBV27; D remains ambiguous. V lost 3 bases and J lost 7, with 12 bases in between. The CDR3 has 13 amino acids. The V gene's germline CDR1 is MNHEY and CDR2 SMNVEV (reference sequence). The CDR3 region is CASSFGWASGYTF. In DNA, the CDR3 is TGTGCCAGCAGTTTCGGATGGGCGAGTGGCTACACCTTC.

The sample holds many counts of this clonotype. The chain employs TRBV7-9 and TRBJ2-3; D unclear. The CDR3 consists of 12 residues. Trimming removed 6 bases from V and 3 bases from J, with 7 bases in between. CDR1 SEHNR and CDR2 FQNEAQ come from the germline V gene (reference sequence). CDR3 in DNA: TGTGCCAGCAGTCGGATTACAGATACGCAGTATTTT. This translates into CASSRITDTQYF.

This clonotype was seen repeatedly, ten times or more. This chain links TRBV20-1 with TRBJ2-7; D may be TRBD2 (5 bases). The V end was cut by 0 bases, the J end by 1 base, with 13 bases between. The germline CDR1 and CDR2 sequences are DFQATT and SNEGSKA (reference sequence). The length of the CDR3 is 15 residues. DNA for the CDR3: TGCAGTGCTAGAGATGGCGCTAGCTTATCCTACGAGCAGTACTTC. This gives the protein CSARDGASLSYEQYF.

This clonotype was observed at least ten times. The chain employs TRBV6-6 and TRBJ1-5; unclear D gene. Germline V gene data show CDR1 as MNHNY and CDR2 as SVGAGI (reference sequence). V was trimmed by 2 bases and J by 2 bases, leaving 7 bases between them. The CDR3 sequence is 14 residues long. CDR3 bases: TGTGCCAGCAGTTACGAGGTTCGCAATCAGCCCCAGCATTTT. Encoded protein: CASSYEVRNQPQHF.

The gene calls are TRBV6-5 and TRBJ2-7; TRBD1 matches at 7 bases. The CDR3 runs 13 residues. The ends lost 2 bases at V and 7 bases at J; junction bases unmatched: 5. CDR1 is MNHEY, CDR2 SVGAGI, per germline. CDR3 loop: CASSYEGAREQYF. CDR3 nucleotide sequence: TGTGCCAGCAGTTACGAGGGGGCGAGGGAGCAGTACTTC.

This clonotype came up many times. This chain joins TRBV20-1 and TRBJ2-4; D is undetermined. CDR3 size: 16 residues. The V gene's germline CDR1 is DFQATT and CDR2 SNEGSKA (reference sequence). Trimming removed 3 bases from V and 0 bases from J, with 15 bases in between. The DNA of the CDR3 is TGCAGTGCTAGGCAAACCCCAAGACTAGCCAAAAACATTCAGTACTTC. Its translation is CSARQTPRLAKNIQYF.

Ten or more counts support this clonotype. J is TRBJ1-5 and V is TRBV28, with 7 bases matching TRBD1. CDR1 and CDR2 (germline): MDHEN, SYDVKM. This CDR3 is built from 16 residues. V was clipped by 6 bases and J by 0 bases; unmatched bases: 8. The CDR3 coding sequence is TGTGCCAGCAGCCTCGACCCAGGGGGTAGCAATCAGCCCCAGCATTTT. Its protein is CASSLDPGGSNQPQHF. Variable domain in full (rest from reference TRBV28 and TRBJ1-5): DVKVTQSSRYLVKRTGEKVFLECVQDMDHENMFWYRQDPGLGLRLIYFSYDVKMKEKGDIPEGYSVSREKKERFSLILESASTNQTSMYLCASSLDPGGSNQPQHFGDGTRLSIL.

J is TRBJ2-2 and V is TRBV6-6, with a possible D match to TRBD2 (6 bases). The germline V gene has CDR1 MNHNY and CDR2 SVGAGI (reference sequence). The CDR3 is 16 amino acids. Trimming removed 0 bases at V and 4 bases at J, with 12 bases between. DNA for the CDR3: TGTGCCAGCAGTTACTCGGTAGCGGAATCCACCGGGGAGCTGTTTTTT. Its translation is CASSYSVAESTGELFF.

This clonotype has only a few counts. The gene calls are TRBV6-4 and TRBJ2-1, with TRBD2 identical over 14 bases. After removal of 3 bases from V and 8 bases from J, the junction contained 3 bases not matched to a gene. CDR1 is MRHNA and CDR2 is SNTAGT in the germline V gene. The CDR3 contains 15 residues. The CDR3 DNA reads TGTGCCAGCAGTGAGGGACTAGCGGGGGTATATGAGCAGTTCTTC. Encoded protein: CASSEGLAGVYEQFF.

The table lists this clonotype with many counts. V usage is TRBV27 and J usage is TRBJ2-7, with 8 bases lining up with TRBD1. J was trimmed by 1 base and V by 6 bases; bases with no gene match: 8. Germline CDR1 and CDR2: MNHEY and SMNVEV (reference sequence). The length of the CDR3 is 15 residues. CDR3: CASSLSRGQSYEQYF. Written as DNA, the CDR3 is TGTGCCAGCAGCCTTTCCAGGGGGCAATCCTACGAGCAGTACTTC.

This chain links TRBV18 with TRBJ2-1, with TRBD2 matching 14 bases. The junction had 9 bases not matched to a gene; V was cut back by 3 bases and J by 8 bases. This CDR3 has 17 amino acids. Germline V gene data show CDR1 as KGHSH and CDR2 as LQKENI. The CDR3 bases are TGTGCCAGCTCACCCCCTGGGACTAGCGGGAGTACGGATGAGCAGTTCTTC. Amino acids: CASSPPGTSGSTDEQFF. The full variable domain, completed using reference TRBV18 and TRBJ2-1, is NAGVMQNPRHLVRRRGQEARLRCSPMKGHSHVYWYRQLPEEGLKFMVYLQKENIIDESGMPKERFSAEFPKEGPSILRIQQVVRGDSAAYFCASSPPGTSGSTDEQFFGPGTRLTVL.

Notes on this clonotype: This may be a read error: a much more frequent sequence differs by one nucleotide. This chain links TRBV15 with TRBJ2-2; D gene unclear. The germline gives CDR1 LNHNV, CDR2 YYDKDF (reference sequence). This CDR3 region has 11 residues. CDR3 sequence (DNA): TGTACCACCACGGTAAACGGGGAGCTGTTTTTT. Its translation is CTTTVNGELFF.

The chain combines TRBV12-3 or TRBV12-4 with TRBJ2-3; tentatively, D is TRBD2 (5 bases). Trimming took off 3 bases at V and 2 bases at J, with 6 bases between the two ends. This CDR3 spans 13 amino acids. The DNA for the CDR3 is TGTGCCAGCAGTTTCGGGGACACAGATACGCAGTATTTT. Its translation: CASSFGDTDTQYF.

This clonotype was seen many times. V gene TRBV29-1 combines with J gene TRBJ2-5; D tentatively reads TRBD1 or TRBD2 (5 bases each). V was shortened by 3 bases and J by 3 bases, with 11 bases between the two germline ends. Germline V gene sequence: CDR1 SQVTM, CDR2 ANQGSEA. The CDR3 is 13 amino acids. CDR3 sequence (DNA): TGCAGCGTTGAGAGGGGATTAGAAGAGACCCAGTACTTC. Protein sequence: CSVERGLEETQYF.

This clonotype was seen many times. This chain links TRBV12-3 or TRBV12-4 with TRBJ2-1, with 8 bases that match TRBD2. The V segment lost 5 bases and the J segment 4 bases; nucleotides outside the gene matches: 7. The CDR3 covers 15 residues. The CDR3 DNA sequence: TGTGCCAGCAGTCAAGCGGGGGCAGGGTACAATGAGCAGTTCTTC. Translation: CASSQAGAGYNEQFF.

This clonotype has at least ten counts. Written as DNA, the CDR3 is TGTGCCAGCAACTCAGAAGGGACAGGCAATGAGCAGTTCTTC. Translated: CASNSEGTGNEQFF. The genes are TRBV7-9 and TRBJ2-1; 8 positions match TRBD1. This CDR3 is built from 14 residues. The V gene end was trimmed by 7 bases and the J gene end by 6 bases; junction bases not matched to a gene: 8. Germline V lookup: CDR1 SEHNR, CDR2 FQNEAQ (reference sequence).

The chain has TRBV29-1 and TRBJ1-1; 7 nucleotides agree with TRBD1. Germline values: CDR1 SQVTM, CDR2 ANQGSEA. This CDR3 has 12 amino acids. The CDR3 here is CRIGGLNTEAFF. The CDR3 nucleotides read TGCAGGATAGGGGGCTTGAACACTGAAGCTTTCTTT.

There are many counts of this clonotype. The genes are TRBV19 and TRBJ2-4; 7 bases agree with TRBD1. The ends lost 4 bases at V and 3 bases at J; junction bases unmatched: 9. From germline, CDR1 is LNHDA and CDR2 SQIVND (reference sequence). The CDR3 runs to 16 residues. The CDR3 nucleotides read TGTGCCAGTAGTACCTCACGGGGACAGATCAAAAACATTCAGTACTTC. This encodes CASSTSRGQIKNIQYF.

This clonotype has a count of ten or more. The chain recombines TRBV6-5 with TRBJ1-4; no reliable D call. The CDR3 runs 14 residues. Germline CDR1 and CDR2: MNHEY and SVGAGI. The V end lost 5 bases, the J end lost 8 bases, and 15 bases lay between the germline ends. The CDR3 here is CASSTRRLGEKLFF. The DNA of the CDR3 is TGTGCCAGCAGTACCAGGAGGCTGGGAGAAAAACTGTTTTTT.

This clonotype turned up a few times. V usage is TRBV2 and J usage is TRBJ2-7; 10 nucleotides match TRBD2. This CDR3 comprises 14 residues. Per the germline V gene, CDR1 is SNHLY and CDR2 is FYNNEI. The junction had 3 bases not matched to a gene; V was cut back by 3 bases and J by 4 bases. The CDR3 region has the DNA TGTGCCAGCAGTGACCCGGGACTAGCGTACGAGCAGTACGTC. Translated, it gives CASSDPGLAYEQYV.

This clonotype has at least ten counts. V gene TRBV12-3 or TRBV12-4 combines with J gene TRBJ2-1, with TRBD2 matching over 7 bases. V dropped 1 base and J dropped 5; count of bases not matched to a gene: 5. CDR3 length equals 15 residues. The DNA of the CDR3 is TGTGCCAGCAGTTTAGGCCGGGAGGCCCACAATGAGCAGTTCTTC. Amino acids: CASSLGREAHNEQFF.

There are many counts of this clonotype. V usage is TRBV11-2 and J usage is TRBJ2-5; D is ambiguous. V was trimmed by 7 bases and J by 5 bases, leaving 17 bases between them. CDR3 length: 14 amino acids. Germline V gives CDR1 SGHAT, CDR2 FQNNGV. This CDR3 is CASIPGRVSETQYF. The CDR3 DNA is TGTGCCAGCATACCCGGCCGGGTATCGGAGACCCAGTACTTC.